The 10 T cell receptor beta chains presented below share a single source sample, sequenced in a study of human T cells and chemical hapten exposure. Each CDR3 protein is one row after TCRdb ran MiXCR on the RACE reads. The sample consists of some 65,000 distinct CDR3 sequences, approximately 6.1% of them appearing once. Time point noted: healthy volunteer bleed at 6 weeks. Unfractionated whole blood was the source from which total RNA was extracted. Sequenced input: whole blood. The receptors here all came from a female donor in good health. Some clones in this sample may be carry-over from other donors' samples.

The chain carries TRBV28 and TRBJ2-3; the match to TRBD1 covers 7 bases. CDR1 and CDR2 from the germline V gene are MDHEN and SYDVKM. With V trimmed by 7 bases and J by 3 bases, 10 bases remained unmatched. The CDR3 covers 15 residues. DNA for the CDR3: TGTGCCAGCACCCCCCACATGGGACAGACAGATACGCAGTATTTT. Its translation is CASTPHMGQTDTQYF.

The sample holds a few counts of this clonotype. The chain employs TRBV29-1 and TRBJ2-1; D remains unclear. The length of the CDR3 is 13 residues. V was pared by 7 bases and J by 4 bases, with 14 bases between. CDR1 and CDR2 (germline): SQVTM, ANQGSEA. The CDR3 bases are TGCAGCGCCCAAACGGCGCTGTACAATGAGCAGTTCTTC. Its protein is CSAQTALYNEQFF.

Ten or more counts support this clonotype. This rearrangement joins TRBV12-3 or TRBV12-4 to TRBJ2-3, with D maybe TRBD1 (5 bases). The CDR3 totals 13 residues. V lost 7 bases to trimming and J lost 2 bases, with 10 bases between them. CDR3 bases: TGTGCCAGCAATACAGGATCCACAGATACGCAGTATTTT. This encodes CASNTGSTDTQYF.

The chain is built from TRBV28 and TRBJ1-5; no clear D. The germline V and J ends were trimmed by 4 bases and 7 bases, with 17 bases remaining between them. CDR1 and CDR2 (germline): MDHEN, SYDVKM. The CDR3 runs 15 residues. The CDR3 protein is CASSYAGSILQPQHF. The CDR3 nucleotides are TGTGCCAGCAGTTACGCGGGATCCATCTTACAGCCCCAGCATTTT.

This clonotype was picked up a small number of times. The chain links TRBV7-2 to TRBJ2-1; 10 bases are a match to TRBD2. The J segment lost 8 bases and the V segment lost 5 bases, leaving 12 bases of the junction unmatched. The V gene's germline CDR1 is SGHTA and CDR2 FQGNSA. CDR3 length: 16 amino acids. The CDR3 here is CASSQHPSGSWYEQFF. In nucleotides, the CDR3 is TGTGCCAGCAGCCAGCACCCTAGCGGGAGTTGGTATGAGCAGTTCTTC.

This clonotype showed up just a few times. The chain is built from TRBV6-6 and TRBJ1-1, with 10 positions matching TRBD1. In germline, CDR1 is MNHNY, CDR2 SVGAGI (reference sequence). With V trimmed by 6 bases and J by 2 bases, 9 bases remained unmatched. The CDR3 has 16 residues. In DNA form, the CDR3 reads TGTGCCAGCAGATTGGGGGGGACAGGGGCCAACACTGAAGCTTTCTTT. Translating it yields CASRLGGTGANTEAFF.

Notes on this clonotype: Germline and junction disagree at one end, which may indicate a read error. The V call is TRBV14, the J call TRBJ2-2; D not resolved. This CDR3 has 13 amino acids. Per the germline V gene, CDR1 is SGHDN and CDR2 is FVKESK. The DNA of the CDR3 is TGTGCCAGCAGCCAAGTGAACGCCGGGGAGCTGTTTTTT. It encodes CASSQVNAGELFF.

This clonotype turned up a few times. The chain is built from TRBV21-1 and TRBJ2-3; the table's D call TRBD1 went unverified against the DNA. TRBV21-1 is designated a pseudogene. The CDR3 has 16 residues. CDR3: CASSKRSRGSGDTQYF. The CDR3 DNA is TGTGCCAGCAGCAAAAGGAGCAGGGGTTCGGGAGATACGCAGTATTTT.

The table lists this clonotype with many counts. This chain links TRBV11-1 with TRBJ1-1; D perhaps matches TRBD1 (5 bases). From germline, CDR1 is SGHAT and CDR2 FQDESV (reference sequence). The CDR3 has 15 residues. V lost 6 bases and J 2 bases, leaving 16 bases between the germline ends. The CDR3 DNA is TGTGCCAGCAGACCCACAGGTATTGGTAACACTGAAGCTTTCTTT. This encodes CASRPTGIGNTEAFF.

This clonotype was detected a few times. The rearrangement uses TRBV29-1 and TRBJ1-2; no reliable D call. Germline V gives CDR1 SQVTM, CDR2 ANQGSEA. V was trimmed by 0 bases and J by 6 bases, leaving 8 bases between them. The CDR3 length is 12 residues. In DNA, the CDR3 is TGCAGCGTTGAAGAATACTTCGATGGCTACACCTTC. Translating it yields CSVEEYFDGYTF.